This is a list of T cell receptor beta chains from one sample in a study of T-cell reconstitution after alpha-beta-depleted transplantation in children. A single record per CDR3 protein comes from TCRdb applying MiXCR to the PCR reads. The table records hundreds of thousands of distinct CDR3 sequences, about 10% of them present only once. Source: PBMCs from the stem cell graft donor, taken from the stem cell graft. These TCRs come from a human donor who donated a stem cell graft to a child with acute myeloid leukemia. Each CDR3 is given with its conserved first and last residue. The order of the fields is J gene, D gene, clone size, V gene, CDR3 DNA, CDR3 protein. D genes are given only for firm matches. Clone size is shown for a subset of rows, as once, few, many or a class of expanded clone.

J: TRBJ2-7
D: -
size: many
V: TRBV20-1
DNA: TGCAGTGCTAGAGATCGTCAGGGAAGCTCCTACGAGCAGTACTTC
CDR3: CSARDRQGSSYEQYF

J: TRBJ1-2
D: -
size: -
V: TRBV29-1
DNA: TGCAGCGTTGACAGGGTCGGCGGCTACACCTTC
CDR3: CSVDRVGGYTF

J: TRBJ1-1
D: TRBD1
size: -
V: TRBV5-1
DNA: TGCGCCAGCAGCTTCATCAGGGGGTCGAACACTGAAGCTTTCTTT
CDR3: CASSFIRGSNTEAFF

J: TRBJ2-1
D: -
size: few
V: TRBV7-2
DNA: TGTGCCAGCAGCTTATTAACGGAATACAATGAGCAGTTCTTC
CDR3: CASSLLTEYNEQFF

J: TRBJ2-1
D: TRBD2
size: many
V: TRBV18
DNA: TGTGCCAGTTCGACTAGCGGGATCGGTAGTGAGCAGTTCTTC
CDR3: CASSTSGIGSEQFF

J: TRBJ2-2
D: -
size: -
V: TRBV7-2
DNA: TGTGCCAGCAGCTTGGGAGCCACCACCGGGGAGCTGTTTTTT
CDR3: CASSLGATTGELFF

J: TRBJ1-4
D: -
size: many
V: TRBV20-1
DNA: TGCAGTGCTAGGGATTTTGGTGAAAAACTGTTTTTT
CDR3: CSARDFGEKLFF

J: TRBJ1-1
D: -
size: few
V: TRBV6-5
DNA: TGTGCCAGCAGCGCCGACAGTTCTAACACTGAAGCTTTCTTT
CDR3: CASSADSSNTEAFF

J: TRBJ1-5
D: -
size: -
V: TRBV6-5
DNA: TGTGCCAGCAGTTACAGGGGGGATAGCAATCAGCCCCAGCATTTT
CDR3: CASSYRGDSNQPQHF

J: TRBJ2-4
D: -
size: few
V: TRBV20-1
DNA: TGCAGTGCTTATCAGGGTGGGATAAACATTCAGTACTTC
CDR3: CSAYQGGINIQYF

J: TRBJ2-1
D: -
size: -
V: TRBV5-1
DNA: TGCGCCAGCAGCACTACCGGGACTGGCAATGAGCAGTTCTTC
CDR3: CASSTTGTGNEQFF

J: TRBJ2-3
D: TRBD2
size: -
V: TRBV4-3
DNA: TGCGCCAGCAGCCAAGATCGAGGACTAGCGGGACGTACTAGCACAGATACGCAGTATTTT
CDR3: CASSQDRGLAGRTSTDTQYF

J: TRBJ2-5
D: -
size: -
V: TRBV20-1
DNA: TGCAGTGCCGAGACTAGGCCCCCTCTCCTCCAAGAGACCCAGTACTTC
CDR3: CSAETRPPLLQETQYF

J: TRBJ2-7
D: -
size: -
V: TRBV12-3/TRBV12-4
DNA: TGTGCCAGCAGTTTGTCGAGCCTCCGCGAGCAGTACTTC
CDR3: CASSLSSLREQYF

J: TRBJ2-1
D: -
size: many
V: TRBV15
DNA: TGTGCCACCAGCAGGCCCAATCCTTCCTACAATGAGCAGTTCTTC
CDR3: CATSRPNPSYNEQFF

J: TRBJ2-2
D: TRBD2
size: -
V: TRBV5-1
DNA: TGCGCCAGCAGCCTGGGACTAGCGGGAGCGGTCGGGGAGCTGTTTTTT
CDR3: CASSLGLAGAVGELFF

J: TRBJ2-1
D: TRBD1
size: -
V: TRBV11-2
DNA: TGTGCCAGCAGCTTAATGACAGGGGTTAACAATGAGCAGTTCTTC
CDR3: CASSLMTGVNNEQFF

J: TRBJ2-1
D: TRBD2
size: many
V: TRBV29-1
DNA: TGCAGCACTCGGGGTGATAGCGGGAGTAGCAGTGAGCAGTTCTTC
CDR3: CSTRGDSGSSSEQFF

J: TRBJ2-3
D: TRBD2
size: -
V: TRBV3-1
DNA: TGTGCCAGCAGCCAAGGAGTAGCGGGAGGTACAGATACGCAGTATTTT
CDR3: CASSQGVAGGTDTQYF

J: TRBJ1-4
D: -
size: many
V: TRBV6-2/TRBV6-3
DNA: TGTGCCAGCAGACAAACCGGGGGTGAAAAACTGTTTTTT
CDR3: CASRQTGGEKLFF

J: TRBJ1-1
D: TRBD1
size: many
V: TRBV6-5
DNA: TGTGCCAGCAGTCAGGGGGCGAAAGGGTTTTGGAACACTGAAGCTTTCTTT
CDR3: CASSQGAKGFWNTEAFF

J: TRBJ2-1
D: -
size: few
V: TRBV7-9
DNA: TGTGCCAGCAGCTCATTATCACAGAGCTCCTACAATGAGCAGTTCTTC
CDR3: CASSSLSQSSYNEQFF

J: TRBJ2-1
D: -
size: few
V: TRBV3-1
DNA: TGTGCCAGCAGCCCTCCCCGGGCTGGAAGCAATGAGCAGTTCTTC
CDR3: CASSPPRAGSNEQFF

J: TRBJ1-1
D: -
size: few
V: TRBV4-1
DNA: TGCGCCAGCAGCCAAGGGGGGCTCGGGGGAACTGAAGCTTTCTTT
CDR3: CASSQGGLGGTEAFF

J: TRBJ2-7
D: TRBD2
size: few
V: TRBV27
DNA: TGTGCCAGCAGTTCTTACTGGACTAGCACCCCCACCGAGCAGTACTTC
CDR3: CASSSYWTSTPTEQYF

J: TRBJ2-1
D: -
size: many
V: TRBV24-1
DNA: TGTGCCACCACTGACCCGGGACTTGGAAATGAGCAGTTCTTC
CDR3: CATTDPGLGNEQFF

J: TRBJ2-3
D: TRBD1
size: few
V: TRBV7-9
DNA: TGTGCCAGCAGCAGCCGGGACAGGGAAATGAATACGCAGTATTTT
CDR3: CASSSRDREMNTQYF

J: TRBJ2-2
D: -
size: many
V: TRBV7-9
DNA: TGTGCCAGCAGCGTAGGTCAAGCAGACACCGGGGAGCTGTTTTTT
CDR3: CASSVGQADTGELFF

J: TRBJ1-6
D: -
size: -
V: TRBV25-1
DNA: TGTGCCAGCGGGCCCAGTTGGACCCCCCTCCACTTT
CDR3: CASGPSWTPLHF

J: TRBJ2-3
D: -
size: few
V: TRBV3-1
DNA: TGTGCCAGCAGCCAGGGCAGCCGCACAGATACGCAGTATTTT
CDR3: CASSQGSRTDTQYF

J: TRBJ2-1
D: TRBD2
size: many
V: TRBV7-2
DNA: TGTGCCAGCAGCTTAGTAGCGGGAGTCCTCTACAATGAGCAGTTCTTC
CDR3: CASSLVAGVLYNEQFF

J: TRBJ2-1
D: -
size: many
V: TRBV24-1
DNA: TGTGCCACCAGTGATTTGAGTGCGGGTATCTCCTACAATGAGCAGTTCTTC
CDR3: CATSDLSAGISYNEQFF

J: TRBJ1-1
D: TRBD1
size: many
V: TRBV6-5
DNA: TGTGCCAGCAGTTACTCGGGACAGGGGGCCACTGAAGCTTTCTTT
CDR3: CASSYSGQGATEAFF

J: TRBJ2-7
D: TRBD2
size: few
V: TRBV29-1
DNA: TGCAGCGTTTTGAGGACTAGCGAGAACTACGAGCAGTACTTC
CDR3: CSVLRTSENYEQYF

J: TRBJ2-7
D: TRBD1
size: many
V: TRBV20-1
DNA: TGCAGTGTCTCACAGGGGGCCGACGAGCAGTACTTC
CDR3: CSVSQGADEQYF

J: TRBJ1-1
D: -
size: few
V: TRBV20-1
DNA: TGCAGTGCTAGGTTTGGGGGGACTGAAGCTTTCTTT
CDR3: CSARFGGTEAFF

J: TRBJ2-7
D: -
size: many
V: TRBV7-2
DNA: TGTGCCAGCACCCTCAGGGACTCGACCTACGAGCAGTACTTC
CDR3: CASTLRDSTYEQYF

J: TRBJ2-7
D: TRBD2
size: -
V: TRBV7-2
DNA: TGTGCCAGCAGCATCTCCCGGACTAGCGGGGGTTACGAGCAGTACTTC
CDR3: CASSISRTSGGYEQYF

J: TRBJ2-1
D: TRBD2
size: -
V: TRBV27
DNA: TGTGCCAGCAGCCGCGGGACTAGCGGGATCCACAATGAGCAGTTCTTC
CDR3: CASSRGTSGIHNEQFF

J: TRBJ2-7
D: TRBD2
size: few
V: TRBV12-3/TRBV12-4
DNA: TGTGCCAGCAGTTTAGCGGCGGCGGGAGGCTACGAGCAGTACTTC
CDR3: CASSLAAAGGYEQYF

J: TRBJ2-3
D: -
size: many
V: TRBV12-3/TRBV12-4
DNA: TGTGCCAGCAGTTTAAGGGGGATAACTCTGACAGATACGCAGTATTTT
CDR3: CASSLRGITLTDTQYF

J: TRBJ2-5
D: -
size: -
V: TRBV6-2/TRBV6-3
DNA: TGTGCCACCGCGACGGGACCGCTCCAAGAGACCCAGTACTTC
CDR3: CATATGPLQETQYF

J: TRBJ2-1
D: -
size: -
V: TRBV29-1
DNA: TGCAGCGTTCGCAGGAGCTCCTACAATGAGCAGTTCTTC
CDR3: CSVRRSSYNEQFF

J: TRBJ1-1
D: -
size: -
V: TRBV5-1
DNA: TGCGCCAGCAGCCCCGAGGAGATAATGAACACTGAAGCTTTCTTT
CDR3: CASSPEEIMNTEAFF

J: TRBJ2-7
D: TRBD2
size: -
V: TRBV3-1
DNA: TGTGCCAGCAGCCAAGATCCGGGTAGCGGGGCCTACGAGCAGTACTTC
CDR3: CASSQDPGSGAYEQYF

J: TRBJ1-6
D: -
size: many
V: TRBV4-3
DNA: TGCGCCAGCAGCCAAGAAAGGCGATGGTCACCCCTCCACTTT
CDR3: CASSQERRWSPLHF

J: TRBJ2-7
D: -
size: -
V: TRBV29-1
DNA: TGCAGCGTTGAAGACGGGACTTCTAAACCCTACGAGCAGTACTTC
CDR3: CSVEDGTSKPYEQYF

J: TRBJ2-7
D: -
size: -
V: TRBV6-1
DNA: TGTGCCAGCATGGATAGCGGCTACGAGCAGTACTTC
CDR3: CASMDSGYEQYF

J: TRBJ1-2
D: -
size: many
V: TRBV3-1
DNA: TGTGCCAGCAGCAGAGACCAGGGGCCCTATGGCTACACCTTC
CDR3: CASSRDQGPYGYTF

J: TRBJ1-1
D: TRBD1
size: few
V: TRBV7-3
DNA: TGTGCCAGCAGCGACCGGACCGGGACAGGGAGCACTGAAGCTTTCTTT
CDR3: CASSDRTGTGSTEAFF